The T cell receptor (beta chain) under discussion was sequenced for a study of T-cell reconstitution after alpha-beta-depleted transplantation in children. Unique molecular identifiers were incorporated when the TCRbeta library was constructed. Via MiXCR, TCRdb re-called the PCR reads, giving one row per CDR3 protein. This sample has about 590,000 distinct CDR3 sequences; roughly 13% occur once, and the top ten carry 2.2%. This clonotype was counted between two and nine times. What it recognizes is unknown. Trimming took off 7 bases at V and 1 base at J, with 7 bases between the two ends. The CDR3 is 12 residues long. From germline, CDR1 is KGHDR and CDR2 SFDVKD. General study results and limits: Some patients owed their high day-60 TCRbeta diversity to surviving recipient T cells and thymic progenitors. Alpha-beta T cells about two months after transplant reportedly derived from several hundred expanded graft clones. The main origin of T-cell counts and diversity one year after transplant was newly produced T cells.

V is TRBV24-1 and J is TRBJ2-7; D remains ambiguous. Sequencing used PBMCs, mostly from graft donor cells, obtained 360 days after TCRalphabeta/CD19-depleted stem cell transplant. The sequence derives from a male patient aged 10 to 17 who had a stem cell transplant for acute myeloid leukemia, so the T cells may come from the graft donor. DNA for the CDR3: TGTGCCACCAGCGACGGATCCTACGAGCAGTACTTC. It is translated as CATSDGSYEQYF.